Listed below are T cell receptor beta chains from one sample, sequenced in a study of cytomegalovirus exposure and HLA in healthy donors. TCRdb keeps only in-frame clones here, not all; method: immunoSEQ multiplex PCR. The data show about 240,000 clones, around 88% seen once. Sequenced sample: PBMCs. These receptors were obtained from a woman aged 25 to 39 in good health and CMV-seropositive. The conserved cysteine and the conserved F or W are not part of the CDR3 here.

V	J	CDR3
TRBV5-1	TRBJ2-7	ASSLEAGGPYEQY
TRBV5-1	TRBJ2-2	ASSLGTGSGELF
TRBV29-1	TRBJ1-3	SVVPQGRSGDTIY
TRBV11-3	TRBJ2-1	ASSSYPLIAGADEQF
TRBV7-3	TRBJ2-1	ASSPGGGAYNEQF
TRBV6-6	TRBJ2-2	ASSFIANTGELF
TRBV27	TRBJ2-7	ASSFYSGTSSSYEQY
TRBV19	TRBJ2-2	ASSTDRVAGELF
TRBV11-3	TRBJ2-7	ASSFLTGTGSSYEQY
TRBV27	TRBJ2-7	ASSFRTSGRKGEQY
TRBV6-1	TRBJ1-4	ASSENPTGVDEKLF
TRBV30	TRBJ1-5	AWSRSRGNQPQH
TRBV2	TRBJ1-5	ASSDSTSNQPQH
TRBV7-6	TRBJ2-1	ASSLGRAGGNEQF
TRBV5-1	TRBJ2-7	ASSFSPQVYEQY
TRBV2	TRBJ2-1	ASSEIAGAYNEQF
TRBV5-1	TRBJ2-2	ASSLEQGGAGELF
TRBV7-9	TRBJ1-1	ATHTGGNTEAF
TRBV5-4	TRBJ2-2	ASSSFSSAGELF
TRBV30	TRBJ2-7	AWILPGLAGEQY
TRBV19	TRBJ2-3	ASSPQAGGTTDTQY
TRBV6-1	TRBJ1-2	ASSSQDSYYGYT
TRBV11-3	TRBJ2-1	ASSFRDRDYEQF
TRBV28	TRBJ2-7	AGKPGGHSQSEQY
TRBV4-1	TRBJ2-1	ASSQVFTESSYNEQF
TRBV30	TRBJ1-1	AWTGGRGRDTEAF
TRBV28	TRBJ2-2	ASSLLAGTANTGELF
TRBV28	TRBJ1-5	ASSIRQGGNQPQH
TRBV6-1	TRBJ1-5	ASSEGQGGPQPQH
TRBV2	TRBJ1-5	ASSAGREGNQPQH
TRBV2	TRBJ1-1	ASSGVYMNTEAF
TRBV19	TRBJ2-3	ASSRASQGVYQY
TRBV13	TRBJ2-7	ASSLGRGREQY
TRBV9	TRBJ2-2	ASSVEAAGMSGELF
TRBV4-2	TRBJ2-3	ASSPRLATDTQY
TRBV6-1	TRBJ2-5	ASTTRWDRAPEY